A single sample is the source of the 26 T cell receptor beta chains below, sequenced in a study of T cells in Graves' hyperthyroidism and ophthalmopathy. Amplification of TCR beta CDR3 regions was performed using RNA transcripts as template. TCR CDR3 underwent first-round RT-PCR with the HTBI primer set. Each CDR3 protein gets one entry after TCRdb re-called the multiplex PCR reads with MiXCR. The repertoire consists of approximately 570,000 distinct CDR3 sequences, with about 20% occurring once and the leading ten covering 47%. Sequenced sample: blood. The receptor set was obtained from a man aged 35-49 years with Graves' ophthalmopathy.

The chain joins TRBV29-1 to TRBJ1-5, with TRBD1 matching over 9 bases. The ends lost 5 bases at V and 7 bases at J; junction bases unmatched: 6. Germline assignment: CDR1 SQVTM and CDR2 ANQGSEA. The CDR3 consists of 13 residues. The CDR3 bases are TGCAGCGTTCGACAGGGGGATAGCCAGCCCCAGCATTTT. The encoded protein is CSVRQGDSQPQHF.

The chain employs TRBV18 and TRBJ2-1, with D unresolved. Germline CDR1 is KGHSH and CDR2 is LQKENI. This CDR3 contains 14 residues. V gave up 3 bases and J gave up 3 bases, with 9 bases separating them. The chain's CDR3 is CASSPQRLYNEQFF. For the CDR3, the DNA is TGTGCCAGCTCACCTCAGAGGCTCTACAATGAGCAGTTCTTC.

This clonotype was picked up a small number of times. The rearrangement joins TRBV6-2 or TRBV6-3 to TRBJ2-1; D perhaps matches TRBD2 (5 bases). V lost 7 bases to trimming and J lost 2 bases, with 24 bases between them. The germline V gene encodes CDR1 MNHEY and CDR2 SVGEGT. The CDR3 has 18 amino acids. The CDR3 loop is CASNYRNRRESPYNEQFF. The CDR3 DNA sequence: TGTGCCAGCAATTATAGGAACAGACGGGAATCGCCCTACAATGAGCAGTTCTTC.

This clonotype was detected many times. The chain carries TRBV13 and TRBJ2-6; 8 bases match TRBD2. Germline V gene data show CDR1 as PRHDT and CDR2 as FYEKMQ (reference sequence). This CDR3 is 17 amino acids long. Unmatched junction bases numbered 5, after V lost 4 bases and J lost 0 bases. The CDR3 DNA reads TGTGCCAGCAGCTATAGCGGGACCCGCTCTGGGGCCAACGTCCTGACTTTC. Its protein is CASSYSGTRSGANVLTF.

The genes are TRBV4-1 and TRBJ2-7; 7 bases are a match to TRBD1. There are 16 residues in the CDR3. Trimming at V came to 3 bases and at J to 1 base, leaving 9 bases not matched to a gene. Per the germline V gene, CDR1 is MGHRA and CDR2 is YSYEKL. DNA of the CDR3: TGCGCCAGCAGCCATGCCCCTGAGGGGGCGTCCTACGAGCAGTACTTC. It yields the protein CASSHAPEGASYEQYF.

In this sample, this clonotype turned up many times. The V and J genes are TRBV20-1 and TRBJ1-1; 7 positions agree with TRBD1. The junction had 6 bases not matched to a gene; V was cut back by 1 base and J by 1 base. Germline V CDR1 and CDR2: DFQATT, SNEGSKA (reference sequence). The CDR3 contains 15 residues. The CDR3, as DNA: TGCAGTGCTAGAGTCCGGGACAGACCGAACACTGAAGCTTTCTTT. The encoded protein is CSARVRDRPNTEAFF.

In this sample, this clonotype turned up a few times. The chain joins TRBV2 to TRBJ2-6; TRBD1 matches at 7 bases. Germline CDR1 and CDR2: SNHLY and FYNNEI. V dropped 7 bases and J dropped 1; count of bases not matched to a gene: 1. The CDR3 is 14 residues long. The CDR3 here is CASTDRSGANVLTF. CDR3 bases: TGTGCCAGCACGGACAGGTCTGGGGCCAACGTCCTGACTTTC. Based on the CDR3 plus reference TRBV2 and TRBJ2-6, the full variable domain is EPEVTQTPSHQVTQMGQEVILRCVPISNHLYFYWYRQILGQKVEFLVSFYNNEISEKSEIFDDQFSVERPDGSNFTLKIRSTKLEDSAMYFCASTDRSGANVLTFGAGSRLTVL.

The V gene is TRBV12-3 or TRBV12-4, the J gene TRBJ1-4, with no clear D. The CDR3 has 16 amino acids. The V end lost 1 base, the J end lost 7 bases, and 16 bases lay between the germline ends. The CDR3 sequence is CASSLVIGPRGEKLFF. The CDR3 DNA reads TGTGCCAGCAGTTTAGTGATAGGCCCCCGCGGTGAAAAACTGTTTTTT.

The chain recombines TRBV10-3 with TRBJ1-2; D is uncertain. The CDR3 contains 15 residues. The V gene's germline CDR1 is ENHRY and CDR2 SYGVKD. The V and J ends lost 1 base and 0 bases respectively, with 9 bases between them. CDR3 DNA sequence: TGTGCCATCAGTGAGTTGTCAGGCGCTAACTATGGCTACACCTTC. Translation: CAISELSGANYGYTF.

As DNA, the CDR3 is TGTGCCAGCAGGCGCCCGGGGGACACCGGGGAGCTGTTTTTT. Protein: CASRRPGDTGELFF. The chain combines TRBV3-1 with TRBJ2-2; D possibly corresponds to TRBD2 (6 bases). This CDR3 comprises 14 residues. Deletions cut 6 bases from V and 3 bases from J, with 11 bases between. Germline lookup yields CDR1 LGHDT and CDR2 YNNKEL (reference sequence). The whole variable domain, remainder taken from reference TRBV3-1 and TRBJ2-2, is DTAVSQTPKYLVTQMGNDKSIKCEQNLGHDTMYWYKQDSKKFLKIMFSYNNKELIINETVPNRFSPKSPDKAHLNLHINSLELGDSAVYFCASRRPGDTGELFFGEGSRLTVL.

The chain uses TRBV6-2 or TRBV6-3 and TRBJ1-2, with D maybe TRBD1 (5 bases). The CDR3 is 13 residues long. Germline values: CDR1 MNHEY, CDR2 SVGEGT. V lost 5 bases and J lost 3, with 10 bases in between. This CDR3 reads CASSIGVDYGYTF. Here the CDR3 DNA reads TGTGCCAGCAGTATAGGGGTGGACTATGGCTACACCTTC.

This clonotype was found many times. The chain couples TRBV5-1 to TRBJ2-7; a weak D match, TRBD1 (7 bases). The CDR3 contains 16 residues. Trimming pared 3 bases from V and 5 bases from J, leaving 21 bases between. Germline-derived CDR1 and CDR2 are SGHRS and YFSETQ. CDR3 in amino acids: CASSSDRARGTHEQYF. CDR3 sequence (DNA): TGCGCCAGCAGCTCAGACAGGGCTCGCGGGACCCACGAGCAGTACTTC. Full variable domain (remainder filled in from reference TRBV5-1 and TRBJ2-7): KAGVTQTPRYLIKTRGQQVTLSCSPISGHRSVSWYQQTPGQGLQFLFEYFSETQRNKGNFPGRFSGRQFSNSRSEMNVSTLELGDSALYLCASSSDRARGTHEQYFGPGTRLTVT.

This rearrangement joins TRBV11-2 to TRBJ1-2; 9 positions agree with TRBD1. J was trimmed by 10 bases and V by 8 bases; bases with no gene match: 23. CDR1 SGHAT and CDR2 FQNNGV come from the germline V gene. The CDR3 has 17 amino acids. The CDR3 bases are TGTGCCAGCGGATACCCCCCTACCGGGACAGGGAAGTTGCCCTACACCTTC. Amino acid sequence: CASGYPPTGTGKLPYTF.

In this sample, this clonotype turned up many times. The CDR3 region is CSASRLASGPYEQYF. The CDR3 nucleotides read TGCAGTGCTAGTCGTTTAGCTAGCGGACCCTACGAGCAGTACTTC. V usage is TRBV20-1 and J usage is TRBJ2-7, with 7 bases matching TRBD2. Germline lookup yields CDR1 DFQATT and CDR2 SNEGSKA (reference sequence). This CDR3 spans 15 amino acids. V lost 3 bases, J lost 2 bases, and 10 bases stayed unmatched.

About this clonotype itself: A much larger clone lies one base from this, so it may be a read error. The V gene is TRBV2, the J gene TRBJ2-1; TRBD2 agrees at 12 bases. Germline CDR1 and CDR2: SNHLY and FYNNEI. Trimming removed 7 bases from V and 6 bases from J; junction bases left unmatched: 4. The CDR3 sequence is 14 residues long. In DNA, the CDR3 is TGTGCCAGCAACGGACTAGCGGGACCCAATGAGCAGTTCTTC. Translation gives CASNGLAGPNEQFF.

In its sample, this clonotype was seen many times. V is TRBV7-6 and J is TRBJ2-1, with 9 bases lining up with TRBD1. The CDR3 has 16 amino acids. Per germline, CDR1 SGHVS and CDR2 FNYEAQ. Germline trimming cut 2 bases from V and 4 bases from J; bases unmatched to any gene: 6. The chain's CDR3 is CASSLKGQGVYNEQFF. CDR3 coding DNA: TGTGCCAGCAGCTTAAAGGGACAGGGTGTTTACAATGAGCAGTTCTTC.

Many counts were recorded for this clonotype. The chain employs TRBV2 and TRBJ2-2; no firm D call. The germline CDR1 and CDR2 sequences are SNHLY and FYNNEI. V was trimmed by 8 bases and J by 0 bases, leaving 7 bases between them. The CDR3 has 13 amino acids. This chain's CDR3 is CASHTANTGELFF. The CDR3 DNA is TGTGCCAGCCATACCGCGAACACCGGGGAGCTGTTTTTT.

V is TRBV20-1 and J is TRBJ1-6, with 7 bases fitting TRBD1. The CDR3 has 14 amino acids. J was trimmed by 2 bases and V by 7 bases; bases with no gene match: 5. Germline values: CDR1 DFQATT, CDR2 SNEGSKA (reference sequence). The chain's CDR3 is CSVTGATYNSPLHF. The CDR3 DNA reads TGCAGTGTCACAGGGGCTACCTATAATTCACCCCTCCACTTT.

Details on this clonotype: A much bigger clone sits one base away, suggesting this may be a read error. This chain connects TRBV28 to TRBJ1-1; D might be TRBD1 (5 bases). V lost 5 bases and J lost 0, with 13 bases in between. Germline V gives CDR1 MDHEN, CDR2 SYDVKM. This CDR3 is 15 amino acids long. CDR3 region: CASSGDVTVNTEAFF. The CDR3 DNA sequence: TGTGCCAGCAGTGGTGACGTGACAGTGAACACTGAAGCTTTCTTT.

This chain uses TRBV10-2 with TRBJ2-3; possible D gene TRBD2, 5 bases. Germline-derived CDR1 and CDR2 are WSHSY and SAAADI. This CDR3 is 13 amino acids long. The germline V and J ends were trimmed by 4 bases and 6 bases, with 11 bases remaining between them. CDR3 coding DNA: TGCGCCAGCAGTGTGTCCTTAGCGGATACGCAGTATTTT. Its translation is CASSVSLADTQYF.

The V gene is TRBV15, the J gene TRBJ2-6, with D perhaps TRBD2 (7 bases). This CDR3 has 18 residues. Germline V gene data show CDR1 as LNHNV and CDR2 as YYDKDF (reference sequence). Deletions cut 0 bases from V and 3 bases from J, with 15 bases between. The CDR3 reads CATSRDGFGGLGANVLTF. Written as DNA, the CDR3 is TGTGCCACCAGCAGAGACGGATTCGGGGGGCTTGGGGCCAACGTCCTGACTTTC.

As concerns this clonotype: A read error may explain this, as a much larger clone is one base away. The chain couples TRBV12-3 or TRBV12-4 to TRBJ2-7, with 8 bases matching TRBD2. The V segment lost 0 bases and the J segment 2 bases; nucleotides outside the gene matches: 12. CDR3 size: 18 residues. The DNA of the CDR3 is TGTGCCAGCAGTTTAGCGATTGGGGGTAGCGGGGCCCCCTACGAGCAGTACTTC. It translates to CASSLAIGGSGAPYEQYF.

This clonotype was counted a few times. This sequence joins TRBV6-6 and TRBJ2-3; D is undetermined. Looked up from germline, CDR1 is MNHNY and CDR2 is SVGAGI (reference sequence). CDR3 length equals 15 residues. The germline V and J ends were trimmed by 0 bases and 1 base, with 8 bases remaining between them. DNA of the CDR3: TGTGCCAGCAGTTACTCTGGGTCCCGCACAGATACGCAGTATTTT. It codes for CASSYSGSRTDTQYF.

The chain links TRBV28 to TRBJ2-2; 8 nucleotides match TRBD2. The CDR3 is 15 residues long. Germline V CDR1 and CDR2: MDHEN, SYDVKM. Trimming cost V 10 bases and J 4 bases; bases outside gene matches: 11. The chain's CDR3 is CATGYGGAATGELFF. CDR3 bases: TGTGCCACCGGATACGGGGGGGCCGCCACCGGGGAGCTGTTTTTT.

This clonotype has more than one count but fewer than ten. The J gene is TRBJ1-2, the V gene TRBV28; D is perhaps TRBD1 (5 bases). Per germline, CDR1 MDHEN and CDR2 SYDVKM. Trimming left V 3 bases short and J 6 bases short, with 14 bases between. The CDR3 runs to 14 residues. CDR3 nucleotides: TGTGCCAGCAGTTTGACGGGGGACGGTAATGGCTACACCTTC. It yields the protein CASSLTGDGNGYTF.

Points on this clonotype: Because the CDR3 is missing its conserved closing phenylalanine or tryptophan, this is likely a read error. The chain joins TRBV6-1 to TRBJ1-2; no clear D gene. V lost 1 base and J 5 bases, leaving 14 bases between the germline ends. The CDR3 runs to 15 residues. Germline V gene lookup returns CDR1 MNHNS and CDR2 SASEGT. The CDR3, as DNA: TGTGCCAGCAGTGAAGGGCCCAACATACGGTATGGCTACACCCTC. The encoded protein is CASSEGPNIRYGYTL.